The clone carrying this TCR beta chain was counted between two and nine times. Its target is unknown. Random hexamers primed reverse transcription of about 0.5 to 1 ug RNA. Amplification of TCR beta CDR3 used immunoSEQ multiplex PCR across 54 Vbeta and 13 Jbeta. TCRdb analysed the immunoSEQ multiplex PCR reads with MiXCR anew, one entry per CDR3 protein. The sample shows 250,000 to 300,000 distinct CDR3 sequences, about 89% of them seen only once. Trimming took 7 bases from V and 1 from J, leaving 11 bases between them. The CDR3 totals 15 residues. Per germline, CDR1 SEHNR and CDR2 FQNEAQ (reference sequence). The record originates from a study of CD8 T cells in Susac syndrome. General study findings and limits: The study admitted that it had a relatively small number of individuals in its TCR sequencing and HLA analysis.

The multiple sclerosis controls were treatment-naive patients with relapsing-remitting disease that was stable or active. Sequencing was carried out using CD8+ T cells from PBMCs. This sequence was found in a human donor with multiple sclerosis. The chain carries TRBV7-9 and TRBJ2-6, with D perhaps matching TRBD2 (6 bases). The CDR3 coding sequence is TGTGCCAGCACCTCGGGGGTTTCTGGGGCCAACGTCCTGACTTTC. Translation gives CASTSGVSGANVLTF.